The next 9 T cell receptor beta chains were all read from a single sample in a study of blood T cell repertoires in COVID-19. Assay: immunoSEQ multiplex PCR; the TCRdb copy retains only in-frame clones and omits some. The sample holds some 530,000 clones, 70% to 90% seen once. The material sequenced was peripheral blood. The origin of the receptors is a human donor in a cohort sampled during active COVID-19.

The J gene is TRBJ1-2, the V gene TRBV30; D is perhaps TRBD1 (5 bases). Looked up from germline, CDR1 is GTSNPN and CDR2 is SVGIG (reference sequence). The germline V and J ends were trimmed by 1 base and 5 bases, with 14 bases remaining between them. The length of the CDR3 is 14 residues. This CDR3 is CAWSEGRGGYGYTF. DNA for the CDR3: TGTGCCTGGAGTGAGGGGAGGGGAGGTTATGGCTACACCTTC.

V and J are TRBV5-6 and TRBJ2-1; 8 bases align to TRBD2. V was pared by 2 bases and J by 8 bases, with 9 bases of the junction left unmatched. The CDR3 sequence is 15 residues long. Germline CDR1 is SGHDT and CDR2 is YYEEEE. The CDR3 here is CASSFVGTRSHEQFF. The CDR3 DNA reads TGTGCCAGCAGCTTTGTTGGGACTAGGAGCCATGAGCAGTTCTTC.

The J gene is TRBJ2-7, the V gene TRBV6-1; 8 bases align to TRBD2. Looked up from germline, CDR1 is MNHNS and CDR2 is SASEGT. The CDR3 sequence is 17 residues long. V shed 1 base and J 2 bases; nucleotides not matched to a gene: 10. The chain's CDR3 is CASSEVGPGLVAYEQYF. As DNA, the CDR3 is TGTGCCAGCAGTGAAGTTGGGCCGGGACTAGTCGCCTACGAGCAGTACTTC.

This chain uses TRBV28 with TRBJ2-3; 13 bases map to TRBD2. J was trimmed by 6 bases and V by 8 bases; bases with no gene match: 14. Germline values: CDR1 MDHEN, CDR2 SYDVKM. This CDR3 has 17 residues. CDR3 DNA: TGTGCCAGCCGTCTAGATAGGACTAGCGGGAGTTTCGATACGCAGTATTTT. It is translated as CASRLDRTSGSFDTQYF.

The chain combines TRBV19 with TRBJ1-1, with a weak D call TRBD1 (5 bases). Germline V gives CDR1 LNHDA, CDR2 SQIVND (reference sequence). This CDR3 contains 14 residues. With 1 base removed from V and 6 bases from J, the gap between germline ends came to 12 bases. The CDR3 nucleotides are TGTGCCAGTAGTATAGGCAACTTAGGGGCTGAAGCTTTCTTT. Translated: CASSIGNLGAEAFF.

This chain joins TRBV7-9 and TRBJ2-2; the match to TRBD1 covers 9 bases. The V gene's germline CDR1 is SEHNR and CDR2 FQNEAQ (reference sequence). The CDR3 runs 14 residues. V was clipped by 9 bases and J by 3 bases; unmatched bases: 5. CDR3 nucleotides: TGTGCCAGGGACAGGGGATTAGACACCGGGGAGCTGTTTTTT. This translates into CARDRGLDTGELFF.

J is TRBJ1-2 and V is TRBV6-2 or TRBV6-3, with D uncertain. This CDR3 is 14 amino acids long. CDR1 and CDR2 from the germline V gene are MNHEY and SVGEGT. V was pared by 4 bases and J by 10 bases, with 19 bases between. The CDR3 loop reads CASSLNRAGGLYTF. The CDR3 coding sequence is TGTGCCAGCAGTTTAAACCGGGCTGGAGGACTCTACACCTTC.

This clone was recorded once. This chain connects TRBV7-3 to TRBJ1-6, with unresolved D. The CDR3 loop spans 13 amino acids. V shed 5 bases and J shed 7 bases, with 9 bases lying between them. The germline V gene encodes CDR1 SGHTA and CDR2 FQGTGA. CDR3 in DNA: TGTGCCAGCAGCGCCCGGAGCAATTCACCCCTCCACTTT. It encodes CASSARSNSPLHF.

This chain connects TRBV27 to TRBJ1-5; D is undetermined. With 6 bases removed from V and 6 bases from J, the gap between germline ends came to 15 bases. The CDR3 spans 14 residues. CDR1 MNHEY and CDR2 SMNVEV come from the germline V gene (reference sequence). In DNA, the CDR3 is TGTGCCAGCAGCGGACTGGGATCGAGTCAGCCCCAGCATTTT. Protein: CASSGLGSSQPQHF.